The 9 T cell receptor beta chains listed next were all sequenced from one sample in a study of T cells expressing NK-cell markers. TCRdb reprocessed the 5' RACE reads and stores each CDR3 protein as one record, lacking DNA. The specimen's table records 500,000 to 700,000 distinct CDR3 sequences. The source material was blood T cells: a sorted CD56 or NKG2C T cell subset, CD4+ or CD8+ T cells, or bulk PBMC T cells (not recorded which). Every receptor here comes from a man in his late teens or twenties in good health.

The chain uses TRBV14 and TRBJ1-2; TCRdb designates TRBD1, a call that cannot be tested without DNA. Germline V gene lookup returns CDR1 SGHDN and CDR2 FVKESK. The CDR3 covers 16 residues. CDR3 sequence: CASSHSKDRGSAGYTF. Drawing the rest from reference TRBV14 and TRBJ1-2, the complete variable domain is EAGVTQFPSHSVIEKGQTVTLRCDPISGHDNLYWYRRVMGKEIKFLLHFVKESKQDESGMPNNRFLAERTGGTYSTLKVQPAELEDSGVYFCASSHSKDRGSAGYTFGSGTRLTVV.

The CDR3 spells CASSLAGLAGGNSYEQYF. The chain combines TRBV12-3 or TRBV12-4 with TRBJ2-7; lacking DNA, the TRBD2 call made by TCRdb goes unchecked. The CDR3 totals 18 residues.

V and J are TRBV24-1 and TRBJ2-1; no DNA is available, so the TRBD2 call from TCRdb remains unchecked. The CDR3 has 19 amino acids. Germline-derived CDR1 and CDR2 are KGHDR and SFDVKD. The CDR3: CATSVRETSGRASYNEQFF.

This rearrangement joins TRBV24-1 to TRBJ2-5; TCRdb selects TRBD1, and the lack of DNA leaves this call unchecked. There are 15 residues in the CDR3. Germline loops: CDR1 KGHDR, CDR2 SFDVKD. The CDR3 region is CATSDVQGAGETQYF.

The gene calls are TRBV10-3 and TRBJ2-5; the TCRdb call, TRBD1, lacks DNA for checking. There are 14 residues in the CDR3. Germline V gene data show CDR1 as ENHRY and CDR2 as SYGVKD. The CDR3 reads CAISDRDRGETQYF.

V usage is TRBV12-3 or TRBV12-4 and J usage is TRBJ2-2; TCRdb selects TRBD1, and the lack of DNA leaves this call unchecked. The CDR3 consists of 16 residues. CDR3: CASSLLGQGRVGELFF.

The CDR3 here is CASSSASGSDTQYF. The chain is built from TRBV6-5 and TRBJ2-3; TCRdb returns TRBD2, unconfirmable since there is no DNA. The CDR3 runs to 14 residues. CDR1 MNHEY and CDR2 SVGAGI come from the germline V gene.

The chain links TRBV27 to TRBJ1-2. CDR3 length: 14 residues. The germline V gene has CDR1 MNHEY and CDR2 SMNVEV (reference sequence). The CDR3 loop is CATTPAGANYGYTF.

The CDR3 sequence: CSARDLPGGGTEAFF. The gene calls are TRBV20-1 and TRBJ1-1; TCRdb's D call of TRBD1 is untestable without DNA. Germline V gives CDR1 DFQATT, CDR2 SNEGSKA (reference sequence). This CDR3 has 15 residues.